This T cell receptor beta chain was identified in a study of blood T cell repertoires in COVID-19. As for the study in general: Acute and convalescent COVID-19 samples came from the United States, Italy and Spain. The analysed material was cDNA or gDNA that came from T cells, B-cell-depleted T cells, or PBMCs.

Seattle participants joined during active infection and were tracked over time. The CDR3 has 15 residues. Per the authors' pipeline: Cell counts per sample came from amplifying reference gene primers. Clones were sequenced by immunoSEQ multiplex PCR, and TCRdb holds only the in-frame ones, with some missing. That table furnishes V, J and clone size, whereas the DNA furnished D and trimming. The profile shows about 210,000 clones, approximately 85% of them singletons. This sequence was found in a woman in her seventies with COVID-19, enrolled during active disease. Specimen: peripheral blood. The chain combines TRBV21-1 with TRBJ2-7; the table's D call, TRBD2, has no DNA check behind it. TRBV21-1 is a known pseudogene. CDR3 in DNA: TGTGCCAGCAGCCACCCCCCCCGCCGGGGGTACGAGCAGTACTTC. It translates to CASSHPPRRGYEQYF.